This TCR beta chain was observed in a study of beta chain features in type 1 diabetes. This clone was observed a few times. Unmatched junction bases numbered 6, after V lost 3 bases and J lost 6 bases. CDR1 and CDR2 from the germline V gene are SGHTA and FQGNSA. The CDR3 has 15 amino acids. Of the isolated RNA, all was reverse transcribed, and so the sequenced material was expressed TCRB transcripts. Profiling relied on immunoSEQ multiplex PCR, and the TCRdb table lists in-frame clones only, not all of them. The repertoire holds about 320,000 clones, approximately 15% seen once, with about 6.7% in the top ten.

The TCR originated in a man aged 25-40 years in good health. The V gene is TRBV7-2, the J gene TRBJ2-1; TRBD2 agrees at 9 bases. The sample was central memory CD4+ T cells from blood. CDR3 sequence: CASSLIQRGVNEQFF. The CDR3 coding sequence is TGTGCCAGCAGCTTGATACAGCGGGGGGTCAATGAGCAGTTCTTC.